This entry features one T cell receptor (beta chain) sequence. The CDR3 is made up of 18 amino acids. Unmatched junction bases numbered 7, after V lost 6 bases and J lost 0 bases. Germline V gives CDR1 SEHNR, CDR2 FQNEAQ (reference sequence). The data stem from a study of sequential checkpoint blockade in melanoma. Study-level background: Randomization was 1:1 between first-line nivolumab→ipilimumab and ipilimumab→nivolumab. After both sequences, patients received maintenance nivolumab.

Sample treatment: randomized to nivolumab then ipilimumab (arm A) or the reverse (arm B). DNA-damaging chemotherapy had not been given to any patient beforehand. Live CD3+CD8+ CD19− CD56− cells were sorted from PBMCs. Repertoires were generated with immunoSEQ multiplex PCR, while TCRdb's copy carries only in-frame clones and drops some. The sample comprises roughly 31,000 clones, less than 90% of which are singletons, and more than 20% rests with the top ten. The chain joins TRBV7-9 to TRBJ2-1; 14 bases align to TRBD2. Sequencing used CD8+ T cells sorted from blood (inferred from file names), obtained from a patient given nivolumab and ipilimumab in sequence. The clonotype originates from a human donor with melanoma. CDR3 sequence: CASRSGTSGGSSYNEQFF. The CDR3 nucleotides read TGTGCCAGCAGATCCGGGACTAGCGGGGGCAGCTCCTACAATGAGCAGTTCTTC.